The 15 T cell receptor beta chains below were found in one sample sequenced in a study of blood T cells in healthy people across ages. A J-beta primer mix and a sample-barcoded 5' primer were used in a second PCR of roughly 7 to 12 cycles. TCRdb fed the 5' RACE reads into MiXCR, producing one record per CDR3 protein. There are around 1,500,000 distinct CDR3 sequences in the sample; roughly 27% occur only once, and 7.7% lies in the top ten. Material for sequencing was blood. All receptors derive from a woman aged 25 to 39 in good health.

The chain carries TRBV20-1 and TRBJ1-2, with a possible D match to TRBD1 (5 bases). The CDR3 runs 14 residues. Germline CDR1 reads DFQATT; CDR2 reads SNEGSKA (reference sequence). V lost 6 bases, J lost 6 bases, and 20 bases lay in between. CDR3 protein: CSASYPSLGDGYTF. In DNA, the CDR3 is TGCAGTGCCTCCTACCCCTCTCTGGGGGATGGCTACACCTTC.

This sequence joins TRBV9 and TRBJ2-5; 11 bases are a match to TRBD2. The germline gives CDR1 SGDLS, CDR2 YYNGEE. The CDR3 covers 19 residues. V shed 3 bases, J shed 0 bases, and the junction held 13 bases outside the gene matches. The CDR3 DNA follows: TGTGCCAGCAGCGCTGGGAGGCTAGCGGGGGGTTCGTACCAAGAGACCCAGTACTTC. Translating it yields CASSAGRLAGGSYQETQYF.

This clonotype was counted many times. J is TRBJ2-7 and V is TRBV30, with TRBD1 matching over 7 bases. The CDR3 extends over 12 amino acids. The germline gives CDR1 GTSNPN, CDR2 SVGIG (reference sequence). J lost 3 bases, V lost 1 base, and 0 bases had no gene match. The CDR3 DNA reads TGTGCCTGGAGTGGACAGGGCTACGAGCAGTACTTC. Translated, it gives CAWSGQGYEQYF.

About this clonotype itself: A clone one base away is much larger, so this may be a read error. The chain joins TRBV6-6 to TRBJ2-5, with 12 bases aligning to TRBD2. Germline assignment: CDR1 MNHNY and CDR2 SVGAGI (reference sequence). This CDR3 spans 17 amino acids. The CDR3 DNA is TGTGCCAGCAGTTACCGAGGACTAGCGGGGAAATGGGAGACCAAGTACTTC. This encodes CASSYRGLAGKWETKYF.

The sample holds a few counts of this clonotype. J is TRBJ2-5 and V is TRBV20-1; D may be TRBD2 (7 bases). V lost 0 bases to trimming and J lost 13 bases, with 18 bases between them. Germline assignment: CDR1 DFQATT and CDR2 SNEGSKA (reference sequence). This CDR3 region has 13 residues. The CDR3 region has the DNA TGCAGTGCTAGAGATCCGACAGGAGCGGGATGGTACTTC. This sequence encodes CSARDPTGAGWYF.

This clonotype was seen a few times. The V call is TRBV5-1, the J call TRBJ2-7, with 12 bases that match TRBD2. CDR3 size: 17 residues. V was pared by 4 bases and J by 5 bases, with 13 bases of the junction left unmatched. The germline gives CDR1 SGHRS, CDR2 YFSETQ. Here the CDR3 DNA reads TGCGCCAGCAGCCCCGGGGGGACTAGCGGGCTGCGCGACGAGCAGTACTTC. It yields the protein CASSPGGTSGLRDEQYF.

This clonotype appeared many times. The V gene is TRBV5-1, the J gene TRBJ2-1; unclear D gene. Trimming removed 0 bases from V and 6 bases from J, with 13 bases in between. Germline V gene data show CDR1 as SGHRS and CDR2 as YFSETQ. The CDR3 has 15 residues. The chain's CDR3 is CASSLEGKGSNEQFF. The CDR3 DNA follows: TGCGCCAGCAGCTTGGAAGGGAAGGGTTCCAATGAGCAGTTCTTC.

There are many counts of this clonotype. The chain couples TRBV4-1 to TRBJ2-1, with 8 bases fitting TRBD2. This CDR3 spans 15 amino acids. Germline V lookup: CDR1 MGHRA, CDR2 YSYEKL. V lost 7 bases and J lost 6; bases outside the gene matches: 11. CDR3 region: CASNLGRGVINEQFF. The CDR3 nucleotides are TGCGCCAGCAACTTGGGGCGGGGGGTTATCAATGAGCAGTTCTTC.

As regards this clonotype: This could be a read error, since a much larger clone is one nucleotide away. This CDR3 reads CTSSQNRGERSYEQYF. DNA for the CDR3: TGCACCAGCAGCCAAAATAGAGGGGAACGGTCATACGAGCAGTACTTC. The genes are TRBV4-1 and TRBJ2-1; the D gene could be TRBD1 or TRBD2 (5 bases each). The J call may be faulty, since TRBJ2-7 better matches the DNA end. From germline, CDR1 is MGHRA and CDR2 YSYEKL. The CDR3 is 16 amino acids.

In nucleotides, the CDR3 is TGCAGTGCTGATAAGCGGGAGGGGCTCACAGATACGCAGTATTTT. Its protein is CSADKREGLTDTQYF. This chain links TRBV20-1 with TRBJ2-3; 10 nucleotides match TRBD2. Germline V gene data show CDR1 as DFQATT and CDR2 as SNEGSKA (reference sequence). The CDR3 length is 15 residues. Germline trimming cut 5 bases from V and 2 bases from J; bases unmatched to any gene: 7.

This clonotype was seen only a few times. This rearrangement joins TRBV5-1 to TRBJ2-5; tentatively, D is TRBD1 (5 bases). Germline V CDR1 and CDR2: SGHRS, YFSETQ. The CDR3 extends over 14 amino acids. Trimming removed 0 bases from V and 4 bases from J, with 10 bases in between. The CDR3 sequence is CASSLERGVETQYF. The CDR3 coding sequence is TGCGCCAGCAGCTTGGAAAGGGGCGTAGAGACCCAGTACTTC.

There are a few counts of this clonotype. J is TRBJ2-5 and V is TRBV25-1, with D perhaps TRBD2 (7 bases). Germline V gene lookup returns CDR1 MGHDK and CDR2 SYGVNS. The CDR3 totals 15 residues. V lost 2 bases, J lost 4 bases, and 14 bases lay in between. The CDR3 spells CASSEPSGGRETQYF. DNA of the CDR3: TGTGCCAGCAGTGAACCTTCGGGGGGCCGAGAGACCCAGTACTTC.

The genes are TRBV5-1 and TRBJ1-1; D gene ambiguous. Between the trimmed V and J ends, which lost 9 bases and 7 bases, there was a span of 13 bases. This CDR3 has 11 residues. From germline, CDR1 is SGHRS and CDR2 YFSETQ. This CDR3 reads CATKAAFEAFF. DNA of the CDR3: TGCGCCACTAAAGCGGCTTTTGAAGCTTTCTTT.

This sequence joins TRBV12-3 or TRBV12-4 and TRBJ2-1, with a possible D match to TRBD1 (6 bases). This CDR3 spans 22 amino acids. The germline V and J ends were trimmed by 5 bases and 0 bases, with 32 bases remaining between them. The CDR3 nucleotides are TGTGCCAGCAGTCCAACCGAAGACGCAGACAGGTTCGGACAGAGCTCCTACAATGAGCAGTTCTTC. It is translated as CASSPTEDADRFGQSSYNEQFF.

This clonotype was recorded a few times. The chain is built from TRBV27 and TRBJ1-1; TRBD1 matches 7 bases. Germline CDR1 and CDR2: MNHEY and SMNVEV (reference sequence). The CDR3 sequence is 15 residues long. V was clipped by 5 bases and J by 6 bases; unmatched bases: 12. CDR3 DNA sequence: TGTGCCAGCAGTCTGGGACAGAACCGAGCCTCTGAAGCTTTCTTT. Encoded protein: CASSLGQNRASEAFF.